A single sample is the source of the 15 T cell receptor beta chains below, sequenced in a study of blood T cell repertoires in COVID-19. Some clones are missing from TCRdb's copy, which holds only in-frame ones; the method was immunoSEQ multiplex PCR. The sample lists 150,000 to 180,000 clones; 75% to 95% were seen once. Material: peripheral blood. The receptors were gathered from a man between 50 and 59 years old with acute or convalescent COVID-19.

The rearrangement joins TRBV23-1 to TRBJ2-7; D might be TRBD2 (7 bases). TRBV23-1 is assigned to the ORF class and has an uncertain function. This CDR3 comprises 15 residues. V shed 10 bases and J shed 4 bases, with 23 bases lying between them. CDR3 region: CANPRKAGAYYEQYV. The CDR3 region has the DNA TGCGCCAACCCACGCAAGGCGGGGGCCTATTACGAGCAGTACGTC.

The V gene is TRBV5-5, the J gene TRBJ2-7, with unresolved D. Looked up from germline, CDR1 is SGHKS and CDR2 is YYEKEE (reference sequence). V gave up 0 bases and J gave up 0 bases, with 16 bases separating them. This CDR3 is 17 amino acids long. DNA for the CDR3: TGTGCCAGCAGCTTGGGGGCTTCGAATAACCCCTCCTACGAGCAGTACTTC. This encodes CASSLGASNNPSYEQYF.

The chain is built from TRBV11-2 and TRBJ2-1; 7 bases map to TRBD2. The CDR3 sequence is 15 residues long. V lost 1 base to trimming and J lost 14 bases; unmatched junction nucleotides: 14. CDR1 SGHAT and CDR2 FQNNGV come from the germline V gene. DNA for the CDR3: TGTGCCAGCAGCTTAGGGTATGGGGGAGCGGGACCCAAGTTCTTC. Translated: CASSLGYGGAGPKFF.

The rearrangement joins TRBV18 to TRBJ2-5; 7 bases are a match to TRBD2. Germline-derived CDR1 and CDR2 are KGHSH and LQKENI. The junction had 2 bases not matched to a gene; V was cut back by 2 bases and J by 2 bases. The CDR3 consists of 14 residues. The CDR3 DNA reads TGTGCCAGCTCACCAGGACTAGGACAAGAGACCCAGTACTTC. As protein: CASSPGLGQETQYF.

The gene calls are TRBV10-3 and TRBJ2-7; 12 bases are shared with TRBD1. This CDR3 has 15 residues. V dropped 5 bases and J dropped 4; count of bases not matched to a gene: 6. Germline CDR1 is ENHRY and CDR2 is SYGVKD. The CDR3, as DNA: TGTGCCATCAGTACCGGGACAGGGGGCAGTTACGAGCAGTACTTC. It yields the protein CAISTGTGGSYEQYF.

The chain employs TRBV10-3 and TRBJ2-5, with TRBD1 identical over 7 bases. CDR3 length: 13 amino acids. The germline CDR1 and CDR2 sequences are ENHRY and SYGVKD. V was clipped by 3 bases and J by 3 bases; unmatched bases: 1. CDR3 nucleotides: TGTGCCATCAGTGACGGACAGGAAGAGACCCAGTACTTC. The encoded protein is CAISDGQEETQYF.

The chain recombines TRBV28 with TRBJ2-1; TRBD1 agrees at 7 bases. The CDR3 is 15 residues long. Germline-derived CDR1 and CDR2 are MDHEN and SYDVKM. Unmatched junction bases numbered 4, after V lost 2 bases and J lost 3 bases. CDR3 region: CASSLGTANYNEQFF. In DNA form, the CDR3 reads TGTGCCAGCAGTTTAGGGACAGCGAACTACAATGAGCAGTTCTTC.

The genes are TRBV27 and TRBJ2-4, with 9 bases lining up with TRBD2. The CDR3 sequence is 19 residues long. Losses at the gene ends were 4 bases for V and 0 bases for J; bases not matched to a gene: 13. CDR1 and CDR2 (germline): MNHEY, SMNVEV (reference sequence). CDR3 nucleotide sequence: TGTGCCAGCAGTTCACCGGGGCTAGCGGGACCACTAGCCAAAAACATTCAGTACTTC. Translating gives CASSSPGLAGPLAKNIQYF.

V gene TRBV14 combines with J gene TRBJ2-7, with TRBD1 as a possible D gene (6 bases). The CDR3 runs to 16 residues. V was shortened by 3 bases and J by 1 base, with 16 bases between the two germline ends. Germline lookup yields CDR1 SGHDN and CDR2 FVKESK. The CDR3 DNA is TGTGCCAGCAGCCAGGAGGACCGTAGGGGGTCCTACGAGCAGTACTTC. Translating it yields CASSQEDRRGSYEQYF.

The genes are TRBV3-1 (or the pseudogene TRBV3-2) and TRBJ2-3; D not certain. From germline, CDR1 is LGHDT and CDR2 YNNKEL (reference sequence). This CDR3 region has 13 residues. The V and J ends lost 1 base and 2 bases respectively, with 4 bases between them. The CDR3 here is CASSQATTDTQYF. The CDR3 DNA follows: TGTGCCAGCAGCCAAGCTACCACAGATACGCAGTATTTT.

The chain links TRBV2 to TRBJ2-5; 9 positions match TRBD1. CDR3 size: 13 residues. Germline trimming cut 8 bases from V and 3 bases from J; bases unmatched to any gene: 4. Germline V gene data show CDR1 as SNHLY and CDR2 as FYNNEI. The CDR3 region is CASSRDREETQYF. CDR3 coding DNA: TGTGCCAGCTCCCGGGACAGGGAAGAGACCCAGTACTTC.

The chain links TRBV28 to TRBJ1-4; D possibly corresponds to TRBD1 (6 bases). From germline, CDR1 is MDHEN and CDR2 SYDVKM. This CDR3 contains 14 residues. V shed 2 bases and J shed 6 bases, with 10 bases lying between them. The CDR3 here is CASSLDRRYEKLFF. DNA for the CDR3: TGTGCCAGCAGTTTAGACAGGAGGTATGAAAAACTGTTTTTT.

This clone was picked up one time. The V call is TRBV11-2, the J call TRBJ1-1; D unclear. V lost 2 bases and J 5 bases, leaving 9 bases between the germline ends. Germline CDR1 and CDR2: SGHAT and FQNNGV. The CDR3 consists of 13 residues. CDR3 in DNA: TGTGCCAGCAGCTTATTTGAGGGTACTGAAGCTTTCTTT. Encoded protein: CASSLFEGTEAFF.

In nucleotides, the CDR3 is TGTGCCAGCAGTCCACGACTCTCCCGCTCTGGGGCCAACGTCCTGACTTTC. It yields the protein CASSPRLSRSGANVLTF. The gene calls are TRBV6-2 or TRBV6-3 and TRBJ2-6, with D hard to call. V was shortened by 5 bases and J by 0 bases, with 14 bases between the two germline ends. Per the germline V gene, CDR1 is MNHEY and CDR2 is SVGEGT. CDR3 length equals 17 residues.

The chain's CDR3 is CASSRDSNTEAFF. Here the CDR3 DNA reads TGTGCCAGCAGTAGGGACAGTAACACTGAAGCTTTCTTT. J is TRBJ1-1 and V is TRBV2; 7 nucleotides line up with TRBD1. V lost 5 bases and J lost 2; bases outside the gene matches: 2. This CDR3 has 13 residues. The germline CDR1 and CDR2 sequences are SNHLY and FYNNEI.